This is a list of T cell receptor beta chains from one sample in a study of blood T cell repertoires in COVID-19. Clones were read by immunoSEQ multiplex PCR, and TCRdb kept only the in-frame ones, dropping some. Of over 200,000 clones listed, around nine tenths were seen once; the top ten hold around 0.72%. The sequencing sample was made of peripheral blood. These receptors came from a man aged 35 to 55 with acute or convalescent COVID-19. CDR3s include the opening cysteine and the closing phenylalanine or tryptophan. A D gene is named only where the DNA matches it firmly. Size values are once, few and many counts, or a class for expanded clones, and some rows have none.

cdr3_length clone_size j_call d_call v_call cdr3_nt cdr3_aa
14 NA TRBJ1-3 NA TRBV7-8 TGTGCCAGCAGCTTACAAGGGGTTTGGAACACCATATATTTT CASSLQGVWNTIYF
16 NA TRBJ2-3 NA TRBV19 TGTGCCAGTAGTACATTCCGGGTGCACAGCACAGATACGCAGTATTTT CASSTFRVHSTDTQYF
15 NA TRBJ1-5 NA TRBV19 TGTGCCAGTGTTTCAGGGGCCTTTAGCAATCAGCCCCAGCATTTT CASVSGAFSNQPQHF
13 NA TRBJ1-2 NA TRBV6-5 TGTGCCAGCAGTTCCGGACAGATCTATGGCTACACCTTC CASSSGQIYGYTF
16 NA TRBJ2-3 NA TRBV27 TGTGCCAGCGATACTTATCAGGGGATAAGCACAGATACGCAGTATTTT CASDTYQGISTDTQYF
12 NA TRBJ2-7 NA TRBV6-1 TGTGCCAGCAGTGAAGACGGCTACGAGCAGTACTTC CASSEDGYEQYF
14 once TRBJ1-1 NA TRBV30 TGTGCCTGGAGTGTTGGCCAGGCGGGCACTGAAGCTTTCTTT CAWSVGQAGTEAFF
12 NA TRBJ1-1 NA TRBV3-1/TRBV3-2 TGTGCCAGCAGCCAACGAGACAGTGAAGCTTTCTTT CASSQRDSEAFF
13 NA TRBJ2-5 NA TRBV29-1 TGCAGCGTTGGACGGGAGAGGGGAGAGACCCAGTACTTC CSVGRERGETQYF
14 once TRBJ2-1 TRBD1 TRBV11-3 TGTGCCAGCAGCTTAGGGACAGGGACTAATGAGCAGTTCTTC CASSLGTGTNEQFF
17 NA TRBJ2-3 NA TRBV5-1 TGCGCCAGCAGCTTTGGTGGCCCTTCGGGGGTCACAGATACGCAGTATTTT CASSFGGPSGVTDTQYF
19 NA TRBJ2-7 TRBD2 TRBV4-3 TGCGCCAGCAGCCACGACACAAATGGACTAGCGGGAGCGGAGTACGAGCAGTACTTC CASSHDTNGLAGAEYEQYF
15 NA TRBJ2-1 NA TRBV9 TGTGCCAGCAGCGTAGCCGGGGAGCTCTACAATGAGCAGTTCTTC CASSVAGELYNEQFF
15 NA TRBJ2-1 NA TRBV6-6 TGTGCCAGCAGTTACTCGGAACCGGGTGCCAATGAGCAGTTCTTC CASSYSEPGANEQFF
16 NA TRBJ2-6 NA TRBV19 TGTGCCAGTAGTGGTGAGGGCGCATCTGGGGCCAACGTCCTGACTTTC CASSGEGASGANVLTF
14 NA TRBJ2-7 TRBD2 TRBV5-1 TGCGCCAGCAGCAACCGGGACTACCCCTACGAGCAGTACTTC CASSNRDYPYEQYF
14 NA TRBJ2-7 TRBD1 TRBV6-1 TGTGCCAGCAGTGAAGCGTGGGACAGGGGCGAGCAGTACTTC CASSEAWDRGEQYF
12 NA TRBJ2-5 NA TRBV19 TGTGCCAGTAAAACCGGTTCGGGGGCCCAGTACTTC CASKTGSGAQYF
12 NA TRBJ1-1 TRBD1 TRBV28 TGTGCCAGCAGTCTAAGACAGGGTCGAGCTTTCTTT CASSLRQGRAFF
14 NA TRBJ2-5 TRBD1 TRBV5-4 TGTGCCAGCAGCTTCGGTAGGGGGCAGGAGACCCAGTACTTC CASSFGRGQETQYF
17 NA TRBJ2-1 TRBD2 TRBV7-8 TGTGCCAGCAGCCTTCCCCCCGGGACTAGTTCCTCGAATGAGCAGTTCTTC CASSLPPGTSSSNEQFF
15 NA TRBJ2-3 TRBD2 TRBV27 TGTGCCAGCAGTTTAGGGACTAGCGGCACAGATACGCAGTATTTT CASSLGTSGTDTQYF
14 NA TRBJ1-4 TRBD1 TRBV6-5 TGTGCCAGCACCGAGGACAGGGGTCATGAAAAACTGTTTTTT CASTEDRGHEKLFF
13 NA TRBJ1-2 TRBD1 TRBV29-1 TGCAGCGTCGGGACAGCGAATAACTATGGCTACACCTTC CSVGTANNYGYTF
18 NA TRBJ2-1 TRBD2 TRBV6-8 TGTGCCAGACCTAGCGGGGGGCTAAGCCCGTTAGTTCGCAATGAGCAGTTCTTC CARPSGGLSPLVRNEQFF
14 once TRBJ2-3 TRBD2 TRBV28 TGTGCCAGCAGCCCCAGCGGGAGGGCGGATACGCAGTATTTT CASSPSGRADTQYF
14 NA TRBJ2-5 TRBD2 TRBV27 TGTGCCAGCTTCCAACCCGGACTAGCGGGGATTAAGTACTTC CASFQPGLAGIKYF
14 NA TRBJ2-1 TRBD2 TRBV5-1 TGCGCCAGCAGCACCGGACTAGTTTACAATGAGCAGTTCTTC CASSTGLVYNEQFF
14 NA TRBJ2-5 TRBD2 TRBV3-1/TRBV3-2 TGTGCCAGCAGCCTCATTAGCGGGAGAGAGACCCAGTACTTC CASSLISGRETQYF
14 NA TRBJ2-3 TRBD2 TRBV29-1 TGCAGCGTTGCATTAGCGGGTTGGACAGATACGCAGTATTTT CSVALAGWTDTQYF
14 few TRBJ1-5 NA TRBV7-6 TGTGCCAGCAGCTTAGAAGGGAGGAATCAGCCCCAGCATTTT CASSLEGRNQPQHF
17 NA TRBJ2-7 TRBD1 TRBV4-2 TGTGCCAGCAGCCAAGATCTGGGGGGACAGGGGGCTTACGAGCAGTACTTC CASSQDLGGQGAYEQYF
12 NA TRBJ1-2 NA TRBV29-1 TGCAGCGTTGCGGAGGGACGGTATGGCTACACCTTC CSVAEGRYGYTF
15 NA TRBJ1-5 NA TRBV11-2 TGTGCCAGCAGCTTAGACCCTGGGGCCCCGGAGCCCCAGCATTTT CASSLDPGAPEPQHF
12 NA TRBJ1-2 NA TRBV5-6 TGTGCCAGCCAAACCAGGGGCTATGGCTACACCTTC CASQTRGYGYTF
14 NA TRBJ1-1 TRBD1 TRBV7-8 TGTGCCAGCAGCTTAGGGCCGACAGGGGCTGAAGCTTTCTTT CASSLGPTGAEAFF
14 NA TRBJ2-4 NA TRBV7-2 TGTGCCAGCAGACATACAGGGATGGACGACATTCAGTACTTC CASRHTGMDDIQYF
16 once TRBJ1-3 TRBD1 TRBV5-1 TGCGCCAGCAGCTCCGAGGGACAGGGGTCGGGAAACACCATATATTTT CASSSEGQGSGNTIYF
13 NA TRBJ1-1 TRBD1 TRBV30 TGTGCCTGGAGCTTCGGACAGGGCGCTGAAGCTTTCTTT CAWSFGQGAEAFF
15 NA TRBJ1-2 TRBD1 TRBV30 TGTGCCTGGACCGCAAGGGGGACAGGGAACTATGGCTACACCTTC CAWTARGTGNYGYTF
13 once TRBJ2-4 TRBD1 TRBV19 TGTGCCAGTAGCAACGACAGGGGGAACATTCAGTACTTC CASSNDRGNIQYF
13 NA TRBJ1-2 TRBD1 TRBV6-5 TGTGCCAGCAGTTATGGGACAGGGACGGGCTACACCTTC CASSYGTGTGYTF
17 NA TRBJ2-2 NA TRBV7-6 TGTGCCAGCAGCTCCTTAGGGGGGGCCGCGAACACCGGGGAGCTGTTTTTT CASSSLGGAANTGELFF
13 NA TRBJ2-3 NA TRBV5-1 TGCGCCAGCAGCTTGGGGCGCACAGATACGCAGTATTTT CASSLGRTDTQYF
14 NA TRBJ1-1 TRBD1 TRBV2 TGTGCCAGCCAGGGACAGGGCATGAACACTGAAGCTTTCTTT CASQGQGMNTEAFF
18 NA TRBJ1-6 TRBD1 TRBV6-1 TGTGCCAGCAGTGAGCTCCCTACCCTACAGGGGGCGAATTCACCCCTCCACTTT CASSELPTLQGANSPLHF
14 NA TRBJ2-7 TRBD1 TRBV28 TGTGCCAGCAGTTTGACAGGGTTGTCCTACGAGCAGTACTTC CASSLTGLSYEQYF
15 NA TRBJ1-2 NA TRBV28 TGTGCCAGCAGTGGCGCGCGGGCCGATAACTATGGCTACACCTTC CASSGARADNYGYTF
14 once TRBJ2-7 NA TRBV9 TGTGCCAGCAGCGTAGGAGACAGAGCCTACGAGCAGTACTTC CASSVGDRAYEQYF
14 NA TRBJ1-1 NA TRBV5-5 TGTGCCAGCAGCTCATATCCAGGGGACACTGAAGCTTTCTTT CASSSYPGDTEAFF